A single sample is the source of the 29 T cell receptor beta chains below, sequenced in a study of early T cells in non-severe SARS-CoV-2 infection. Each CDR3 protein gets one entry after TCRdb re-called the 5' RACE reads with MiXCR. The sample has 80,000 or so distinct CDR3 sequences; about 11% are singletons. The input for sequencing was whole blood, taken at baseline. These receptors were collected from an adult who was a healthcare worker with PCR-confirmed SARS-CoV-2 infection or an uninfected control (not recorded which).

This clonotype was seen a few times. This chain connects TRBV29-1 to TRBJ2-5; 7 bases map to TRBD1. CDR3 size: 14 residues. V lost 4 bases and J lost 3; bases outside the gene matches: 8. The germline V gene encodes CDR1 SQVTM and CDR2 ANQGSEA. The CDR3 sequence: CSVAAGTAKETQYF. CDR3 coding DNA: TGCAGCGTTGCCGCCGGGACAGCTAAAGAGACCCAGTACTTC.

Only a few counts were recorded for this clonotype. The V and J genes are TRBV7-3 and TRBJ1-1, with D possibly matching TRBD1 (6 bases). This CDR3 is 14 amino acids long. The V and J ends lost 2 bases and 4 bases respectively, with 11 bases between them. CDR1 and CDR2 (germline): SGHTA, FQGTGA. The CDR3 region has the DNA TGTGCCAGCAGCTTAGCGGGGGCCGGCACTGAAGCTTTCTTT. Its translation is CASSLAGAGTEAFF.

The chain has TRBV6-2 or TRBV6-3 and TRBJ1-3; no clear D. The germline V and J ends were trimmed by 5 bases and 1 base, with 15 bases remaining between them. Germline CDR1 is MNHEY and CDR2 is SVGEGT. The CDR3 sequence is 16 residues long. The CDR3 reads CASSESRWSSGNTIYF. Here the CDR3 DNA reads TGTGCCAGCAGTGAGAGTCGATGGAGTTCTGGAAACACCATATATTTT.

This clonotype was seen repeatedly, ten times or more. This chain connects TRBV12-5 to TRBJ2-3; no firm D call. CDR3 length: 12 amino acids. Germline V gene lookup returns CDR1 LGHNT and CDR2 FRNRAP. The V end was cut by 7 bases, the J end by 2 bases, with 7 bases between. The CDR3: CASDWATDTQYF. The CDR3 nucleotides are TGTGCTAGTGATTGGGCCACAGATACGCAGTATTTT.

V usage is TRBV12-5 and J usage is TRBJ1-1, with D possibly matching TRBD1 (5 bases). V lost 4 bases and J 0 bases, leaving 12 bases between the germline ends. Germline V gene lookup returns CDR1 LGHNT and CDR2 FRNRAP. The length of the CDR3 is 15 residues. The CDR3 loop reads CASGSSDTLNTEAFF. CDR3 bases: TGTGCTAGTGGTTCCTCGGACACCCTGAACACTGAAGCTTTCTTT.

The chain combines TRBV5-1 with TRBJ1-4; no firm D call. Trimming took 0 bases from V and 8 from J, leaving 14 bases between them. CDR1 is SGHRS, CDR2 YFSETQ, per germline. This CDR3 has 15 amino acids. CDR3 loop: CASSLDSGPEEKLFF. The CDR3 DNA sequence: TGCGCCAGCAGCTTGGACAGTGGCCCAGAGGAAAAACTGTTTTTT.

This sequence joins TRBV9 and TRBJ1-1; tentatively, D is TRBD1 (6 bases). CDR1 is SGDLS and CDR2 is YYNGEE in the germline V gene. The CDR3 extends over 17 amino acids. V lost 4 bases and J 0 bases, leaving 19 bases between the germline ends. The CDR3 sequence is CASSKDRTLILNTEAFF. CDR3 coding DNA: TGTGCCAGCAGCAAGGACAGAACCCTAATACTGAACACTGAAGCTTTCTTT.

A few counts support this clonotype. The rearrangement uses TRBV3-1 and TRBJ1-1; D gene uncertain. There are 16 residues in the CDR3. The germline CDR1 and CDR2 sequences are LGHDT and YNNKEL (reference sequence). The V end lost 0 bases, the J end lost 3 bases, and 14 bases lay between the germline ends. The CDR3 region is CASSQDDEVRDTEAFF. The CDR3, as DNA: TGTGCCAGCAGCCAAGATGACGAGGTTAGGGACACTGAAGCTTTCTTT.

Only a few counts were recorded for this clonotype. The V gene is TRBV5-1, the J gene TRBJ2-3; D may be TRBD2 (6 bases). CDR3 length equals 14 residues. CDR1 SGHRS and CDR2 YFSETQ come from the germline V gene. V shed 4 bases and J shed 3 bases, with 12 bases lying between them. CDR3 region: CASSRDSATDTQYF. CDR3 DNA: TGCGCCAGCAGCCGGGACTCTGCAACAGATACGCAGTATTTT.

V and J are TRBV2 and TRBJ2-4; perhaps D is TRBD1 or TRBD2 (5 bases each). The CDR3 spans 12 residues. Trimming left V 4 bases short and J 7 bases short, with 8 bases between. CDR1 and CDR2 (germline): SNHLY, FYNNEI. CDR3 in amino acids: CASSGDRNIQYF. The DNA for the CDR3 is TGTGCCAGCAGTGGGGACCGGAACATTCAGTACTTC.

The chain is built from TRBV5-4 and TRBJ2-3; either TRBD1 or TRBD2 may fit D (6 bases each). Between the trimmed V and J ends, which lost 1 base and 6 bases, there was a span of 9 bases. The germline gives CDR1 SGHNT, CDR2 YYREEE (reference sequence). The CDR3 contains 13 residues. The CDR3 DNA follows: TGTGCCAGCAGCTTGTGGGGGGCCGATACGCAGTATTTT. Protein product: CASSLWGADTQYF.

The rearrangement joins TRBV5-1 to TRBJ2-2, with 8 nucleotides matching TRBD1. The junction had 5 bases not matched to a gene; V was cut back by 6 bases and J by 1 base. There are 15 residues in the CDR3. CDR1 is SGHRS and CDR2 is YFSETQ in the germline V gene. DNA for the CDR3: TGCGCCAGCATCTTAGACAGGGGGAACACCGGGGAGCTGTTTTTT. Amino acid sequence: CASILDRGNTGELFF.

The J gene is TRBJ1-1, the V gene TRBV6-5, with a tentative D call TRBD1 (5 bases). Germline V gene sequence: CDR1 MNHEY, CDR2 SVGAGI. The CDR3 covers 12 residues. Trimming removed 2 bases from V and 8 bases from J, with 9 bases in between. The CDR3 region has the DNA TGTGCCAGCAGTTACGGGGGAAAAGAAGCTTTCTTT. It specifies CASSYGGKEAFF.

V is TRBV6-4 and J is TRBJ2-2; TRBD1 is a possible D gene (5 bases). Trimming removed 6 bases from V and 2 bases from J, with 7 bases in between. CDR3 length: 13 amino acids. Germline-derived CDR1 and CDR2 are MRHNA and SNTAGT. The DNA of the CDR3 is TGTGCCAGCAGCCAGGGTAACACCGGGGAGCTGTTTTTT. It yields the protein CASSQGNTGELFF.

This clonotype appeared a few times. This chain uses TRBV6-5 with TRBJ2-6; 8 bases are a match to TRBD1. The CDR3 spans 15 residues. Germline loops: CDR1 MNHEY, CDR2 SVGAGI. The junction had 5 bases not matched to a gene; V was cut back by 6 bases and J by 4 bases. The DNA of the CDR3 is TGTGCCAGCAGGAAGACAGGGGACGGGGCCAACGTCCTGACTTTC. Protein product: CASRKTGDGANVLTF.

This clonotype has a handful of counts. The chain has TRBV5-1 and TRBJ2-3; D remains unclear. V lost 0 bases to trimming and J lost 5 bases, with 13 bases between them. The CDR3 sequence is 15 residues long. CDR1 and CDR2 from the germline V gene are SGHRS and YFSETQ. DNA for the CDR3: TGCGCCAGCAGCTTGGATGGCGACCCGCAAGATACGCAGTATTTT. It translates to CASSLDGDPQDTQYF.

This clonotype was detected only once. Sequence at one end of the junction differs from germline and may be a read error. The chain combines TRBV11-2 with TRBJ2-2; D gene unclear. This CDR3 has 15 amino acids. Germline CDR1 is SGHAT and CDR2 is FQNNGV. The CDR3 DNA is TGTGCCGGCAGCTTATATCGGAGTTCGGCCGGGGAGCTGTTTTTT. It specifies CAGSLYRSSAGELFF.

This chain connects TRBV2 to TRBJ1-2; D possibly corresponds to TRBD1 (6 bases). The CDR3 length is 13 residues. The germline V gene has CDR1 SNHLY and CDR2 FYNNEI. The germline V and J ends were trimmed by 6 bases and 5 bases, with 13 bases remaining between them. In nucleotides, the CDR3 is TGTGCCAGCAGCAACCAGGGGTCATATGGCTACACCTTC. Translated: CASSNQGSYGYTF.

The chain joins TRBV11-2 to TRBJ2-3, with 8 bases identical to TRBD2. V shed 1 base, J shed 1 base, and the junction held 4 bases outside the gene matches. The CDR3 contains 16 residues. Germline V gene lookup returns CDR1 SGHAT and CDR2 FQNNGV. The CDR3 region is CASSLGRAGGTDTQYF. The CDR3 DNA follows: TGTGCCAGCAGCTTAGGCAGAGCGGGGGGCACAGATACGCAGTATTTT.

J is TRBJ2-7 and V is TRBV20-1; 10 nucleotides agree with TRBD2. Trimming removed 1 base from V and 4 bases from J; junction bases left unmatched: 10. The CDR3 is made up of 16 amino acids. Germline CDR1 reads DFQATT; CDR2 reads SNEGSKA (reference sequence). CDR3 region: CSARVVVPSGGYEQYF. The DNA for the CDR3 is TGCAGTGCTAGAGTAGTAGTCCCTAGCGGGGGATACGAGCAGTACTTC.

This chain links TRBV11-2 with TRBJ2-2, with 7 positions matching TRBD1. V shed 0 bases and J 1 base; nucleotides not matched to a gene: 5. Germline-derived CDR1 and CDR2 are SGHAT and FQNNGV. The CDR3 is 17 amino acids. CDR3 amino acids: CASSLEVTGVNTGELFF. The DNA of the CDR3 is TGTGCCAGCAGCTTAGAGGTTACAGGGGTGAACACCGGGGAGCTGTTTTTT.

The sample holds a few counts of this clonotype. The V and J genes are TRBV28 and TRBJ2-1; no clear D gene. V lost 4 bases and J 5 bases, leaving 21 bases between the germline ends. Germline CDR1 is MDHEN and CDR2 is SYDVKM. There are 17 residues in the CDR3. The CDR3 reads CASSSVIGQVNNNEQFF. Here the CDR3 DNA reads TGTGCCAGCAGTTCTGTAATAGGGCAGGTAAACAACAATGAGCAGTTCTTC.

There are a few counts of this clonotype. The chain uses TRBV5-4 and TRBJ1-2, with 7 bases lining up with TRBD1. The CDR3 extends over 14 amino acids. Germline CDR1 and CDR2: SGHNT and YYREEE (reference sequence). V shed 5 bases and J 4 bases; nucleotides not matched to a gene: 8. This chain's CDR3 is CASSLTGTSYGYTF. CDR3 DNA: TGTGCCAGCAGTTTGACAGGGACGAGCTATGGCTACACCTTC.

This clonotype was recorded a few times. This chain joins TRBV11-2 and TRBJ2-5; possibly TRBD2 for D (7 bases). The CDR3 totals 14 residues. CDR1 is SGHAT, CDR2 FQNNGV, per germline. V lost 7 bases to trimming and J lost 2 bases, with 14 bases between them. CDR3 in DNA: TGTGCCAGCAACTCCCGGGGGGCACAAGAGACCCAGTACTTC. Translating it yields CASNSRGAQETQYF.

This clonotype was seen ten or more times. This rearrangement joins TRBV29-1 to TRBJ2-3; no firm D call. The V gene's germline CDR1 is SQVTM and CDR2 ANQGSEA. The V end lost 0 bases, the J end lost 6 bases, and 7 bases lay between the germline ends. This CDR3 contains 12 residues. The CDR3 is CSVEDRIDTQYF. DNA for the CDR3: TGCAGCGTTGAAGATCGTATCGATACGCAGTATTTT.

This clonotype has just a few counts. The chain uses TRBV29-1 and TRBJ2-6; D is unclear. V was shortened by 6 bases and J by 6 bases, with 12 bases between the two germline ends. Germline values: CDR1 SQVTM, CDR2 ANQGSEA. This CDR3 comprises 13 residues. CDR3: CSVAEGVANVLTF. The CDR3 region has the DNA TGCAGCGTCGCAGAAGGTGTGGCCAACGTCCTGACTTTC.

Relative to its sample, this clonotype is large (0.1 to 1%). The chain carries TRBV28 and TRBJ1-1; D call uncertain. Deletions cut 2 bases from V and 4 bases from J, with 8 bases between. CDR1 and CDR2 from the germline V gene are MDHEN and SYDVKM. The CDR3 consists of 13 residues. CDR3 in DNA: TGTGCCAGCAGTTTAAGTAGTATCACTGAAGCTTTCTTT. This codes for CASSLSSITEAFF.

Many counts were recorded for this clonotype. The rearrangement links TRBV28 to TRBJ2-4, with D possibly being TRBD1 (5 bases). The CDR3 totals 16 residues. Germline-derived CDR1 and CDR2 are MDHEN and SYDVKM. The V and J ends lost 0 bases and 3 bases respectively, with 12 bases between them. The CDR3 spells CASSLWQGIDKNIQYF. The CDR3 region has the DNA TGTGCCAGCAGTTTATGGCAGGGAATTGACAAAAACATTCAGTACTTC. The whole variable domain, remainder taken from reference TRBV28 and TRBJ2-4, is DVKVTQSSRYLVKRTGEKVFLECVQDMDHENMFWYRQDPGLGLRLIYFSYDVKMKEKGDIPEGYSVSREKKERFSLILESASTNQTSMYLCASSLWQGIDKNIQYFGAGTRLSVL.

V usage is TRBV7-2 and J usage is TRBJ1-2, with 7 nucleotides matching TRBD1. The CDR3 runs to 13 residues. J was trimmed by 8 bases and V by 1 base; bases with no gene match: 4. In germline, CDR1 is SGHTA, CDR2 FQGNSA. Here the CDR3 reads CASSLVQGEGYTF. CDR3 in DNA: TGTGCCAGCAGCTTAGTCCAGGGGGAGGGCTACACCTTC.